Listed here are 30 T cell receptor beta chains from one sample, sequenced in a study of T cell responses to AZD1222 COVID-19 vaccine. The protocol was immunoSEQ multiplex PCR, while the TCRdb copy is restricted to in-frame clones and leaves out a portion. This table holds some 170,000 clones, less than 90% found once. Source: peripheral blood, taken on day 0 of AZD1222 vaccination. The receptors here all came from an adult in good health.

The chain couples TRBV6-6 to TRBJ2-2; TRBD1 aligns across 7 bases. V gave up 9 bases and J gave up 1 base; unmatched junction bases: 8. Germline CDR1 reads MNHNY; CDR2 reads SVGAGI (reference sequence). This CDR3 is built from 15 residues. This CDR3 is CASWGRTGNTGELFF. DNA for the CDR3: TGTGCCAGTTGGGGGCGGACAGGGAACACCGGGGAGCTGTTTTTT.

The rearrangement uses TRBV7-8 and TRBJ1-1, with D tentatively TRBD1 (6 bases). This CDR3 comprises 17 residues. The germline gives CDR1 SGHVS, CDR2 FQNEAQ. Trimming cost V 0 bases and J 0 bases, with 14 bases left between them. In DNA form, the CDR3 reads TGTGCCAGCAGCTTAGCCGGGGGGCAATACATGAACACTGAAGCTTTCTTT. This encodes CASSLAGGQYMNTEAFF.

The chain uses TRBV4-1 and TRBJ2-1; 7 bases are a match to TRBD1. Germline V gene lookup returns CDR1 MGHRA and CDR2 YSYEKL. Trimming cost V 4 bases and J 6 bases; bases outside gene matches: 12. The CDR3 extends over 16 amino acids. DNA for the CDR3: TGCGCCAGCAGCCTACAGACAGGGCCAAGGGGCAATGAGCAGTTCTTC. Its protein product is CASSLQTGPRGNEQFF.

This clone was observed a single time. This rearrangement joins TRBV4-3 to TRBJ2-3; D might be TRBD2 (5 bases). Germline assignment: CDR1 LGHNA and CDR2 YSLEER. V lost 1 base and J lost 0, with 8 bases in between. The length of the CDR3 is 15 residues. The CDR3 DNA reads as TGCGCCAGCAGCCAAGTTCGGGGTAGCACAGATACGCAGTATTTT. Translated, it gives CASSQVRGSTDTQYF.

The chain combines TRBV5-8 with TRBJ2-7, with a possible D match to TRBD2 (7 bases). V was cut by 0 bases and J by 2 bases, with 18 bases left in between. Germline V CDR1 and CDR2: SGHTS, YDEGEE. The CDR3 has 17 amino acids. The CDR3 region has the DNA TGTGCCAGCAGCTTGGCTTCGGGGGGCGCACAGCCCTACGAGCAGTACGTC. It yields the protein CASSLASGGAQPYEQYV.

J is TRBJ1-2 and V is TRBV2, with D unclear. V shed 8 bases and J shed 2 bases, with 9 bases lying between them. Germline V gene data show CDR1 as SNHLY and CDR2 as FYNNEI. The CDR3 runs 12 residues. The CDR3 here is CASQPRNYGYTF. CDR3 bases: TGTGCCAGCCAGCCACGGAACTATGGCTACACCTTC.

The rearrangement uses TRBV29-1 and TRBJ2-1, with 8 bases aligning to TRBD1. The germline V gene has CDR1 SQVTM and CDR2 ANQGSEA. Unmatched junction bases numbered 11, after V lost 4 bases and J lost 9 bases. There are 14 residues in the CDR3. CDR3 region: CSVVPTGARSEQFF. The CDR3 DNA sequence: TGCAGCGTTGTCCCGACAGGGGCGCGTAGTGAGCAGTTCTTC.

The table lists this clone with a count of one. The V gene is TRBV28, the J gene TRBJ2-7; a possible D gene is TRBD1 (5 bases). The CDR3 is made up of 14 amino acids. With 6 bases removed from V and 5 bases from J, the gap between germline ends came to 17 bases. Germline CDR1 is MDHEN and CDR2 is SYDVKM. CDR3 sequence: CASSGEDSLNEQYV. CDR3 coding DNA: TGTGCCAGCAGCGGCGAAGACAGTCTTAACGAGCAGTACGTC.

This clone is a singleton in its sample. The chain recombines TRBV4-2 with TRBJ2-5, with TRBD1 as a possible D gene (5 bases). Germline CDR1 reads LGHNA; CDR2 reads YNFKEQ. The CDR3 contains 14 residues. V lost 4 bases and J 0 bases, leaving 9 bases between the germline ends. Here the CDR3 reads CASSLDRNQETQYF. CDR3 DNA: TGTGCCAGCAGCCTTGACAGAAACCAAGAGACCCAGTACTTC.

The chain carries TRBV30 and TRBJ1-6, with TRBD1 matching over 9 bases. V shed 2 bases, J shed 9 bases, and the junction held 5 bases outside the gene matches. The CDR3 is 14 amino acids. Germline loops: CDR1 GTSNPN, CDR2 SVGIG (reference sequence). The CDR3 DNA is TGTGCCTGGAGTCCGGGACAGGGTATTTCACCCCTCCACTTT. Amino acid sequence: CAWSPGQGISPLHF.

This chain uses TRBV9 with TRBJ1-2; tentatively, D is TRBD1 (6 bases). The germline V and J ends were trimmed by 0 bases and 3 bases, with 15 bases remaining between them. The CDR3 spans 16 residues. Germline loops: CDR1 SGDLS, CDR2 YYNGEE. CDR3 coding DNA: TGTGCCAGCAGCGTAGTTTCAGGGGCGTTGGACTATGGCTACACCTTC. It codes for CASSVVSGALDYGYTF.

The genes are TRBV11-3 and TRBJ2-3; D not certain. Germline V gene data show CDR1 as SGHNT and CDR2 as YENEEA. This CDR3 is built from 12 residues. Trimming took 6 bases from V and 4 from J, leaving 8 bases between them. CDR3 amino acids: CASSSESDTQYF. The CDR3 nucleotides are TGTGCCAGCAGTTCGGAATCAGATACGCAGTATTTT.

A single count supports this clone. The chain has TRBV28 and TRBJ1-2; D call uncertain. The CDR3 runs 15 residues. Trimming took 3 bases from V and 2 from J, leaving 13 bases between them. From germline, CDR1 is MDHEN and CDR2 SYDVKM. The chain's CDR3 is CASSFLGRLNYGYTF. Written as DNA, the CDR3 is TGTGCCAGCAGTTTTCTAGGACGGTTAAACTATGGCTACACCTTC.

This CDR3 is CASSQSLSSYNEQFF. In DNA form, the CDR3 reads TGCGCCAGCAGTCAAAGCCTGAGCTCCTACAATGAGCAGTTCTTC. This chain joins TRBV10-1 and TRBJ2-1; D gene uncertain. V was shortened by 5 bases and J by 0 bases, with 11 bases between the two germline ends. Germline CDR1 and CDR2: WNHNN and SYGVQD (reference sequence). The CDR3 is 15 residues long.

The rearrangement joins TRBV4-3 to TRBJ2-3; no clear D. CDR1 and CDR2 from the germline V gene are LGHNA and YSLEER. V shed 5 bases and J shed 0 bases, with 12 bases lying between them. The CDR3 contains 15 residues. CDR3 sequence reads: CASSTSTSSTDTQYF. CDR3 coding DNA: TGCGCCAGCAGCACCTCGACAAGTAGCACAGATACGCAGTATTTT.

CDR3 nucleotides: TGTGCCAGTAGAACGACAGGGAAGGTTAACTATGGCTACACCTTC. As protein: CASRTTGKVNYGYTF. This chain uses TRBV19 with TRBJ1-2, with 7 bases aligning to TRBD1. Germline lookup yields CDR1 LNHDA and CDR2 SQIVND (reference sequence). The CDR3 spans 15 residues. V lost 6 bases and J lost 1; bases outside the gene matches: 8.

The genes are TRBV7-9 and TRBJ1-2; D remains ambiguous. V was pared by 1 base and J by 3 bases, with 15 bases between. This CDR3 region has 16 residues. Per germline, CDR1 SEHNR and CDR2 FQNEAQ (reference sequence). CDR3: CASSLVETLADYGYTF. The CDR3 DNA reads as TGTGCCAGCAGCTTAGTGGAAACCCTTGCGGACTATGGCTACACCTTC.

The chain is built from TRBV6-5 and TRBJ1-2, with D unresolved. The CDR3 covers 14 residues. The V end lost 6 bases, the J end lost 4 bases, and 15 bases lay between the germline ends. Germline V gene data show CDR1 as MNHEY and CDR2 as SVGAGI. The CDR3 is CASSGRVQSYGYTF. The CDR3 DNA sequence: TGTGCCAGCAGCGGACGGGTTCAGTCCTATGGCTACACCTTC.

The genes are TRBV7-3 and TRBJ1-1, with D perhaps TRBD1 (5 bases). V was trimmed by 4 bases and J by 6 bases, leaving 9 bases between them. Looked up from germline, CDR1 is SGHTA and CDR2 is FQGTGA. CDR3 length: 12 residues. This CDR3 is CASSSGSSEAFF. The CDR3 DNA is TGTGCCAGCAGCTCAGGGAGTTCTGAAGCTTTCTTT.

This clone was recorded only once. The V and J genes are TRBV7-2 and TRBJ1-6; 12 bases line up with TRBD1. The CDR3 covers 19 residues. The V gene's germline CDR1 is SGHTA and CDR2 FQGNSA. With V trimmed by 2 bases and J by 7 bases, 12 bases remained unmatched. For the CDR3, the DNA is TGTGCCAGCAGCTTACCCGGGACAGGGGGCGCCCACAGAAATTCACCCCTCCACTTT. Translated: CASSLPGTGGAHRNSPLHF.

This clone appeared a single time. The CDR3 here is CATSLAGSTEAFF. CDR3 DNA: TGTGCCACCAGTTTGGCAGGGAGCACTGAAGCTTTCTTT. The J gene is TRBJ1-1, the V gene TRBV24-1, with a tentative D call TRBD1 (5 bases). CDR3 length equals 13 residues. Trimming cost V 6 bases and J 4 bases, with 11 bases left between them. Germline lookup yields CDR1 KGHDR and CDR2 SFDVKD.

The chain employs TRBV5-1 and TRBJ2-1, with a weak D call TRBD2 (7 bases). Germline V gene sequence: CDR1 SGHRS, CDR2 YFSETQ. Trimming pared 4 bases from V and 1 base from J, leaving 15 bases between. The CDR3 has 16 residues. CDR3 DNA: TGCGCCAGCAGCGAAGGACGGGGGGCATCCTACAATGAGCAGTTCTTC. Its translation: CASSEGRGASYNEQFF.

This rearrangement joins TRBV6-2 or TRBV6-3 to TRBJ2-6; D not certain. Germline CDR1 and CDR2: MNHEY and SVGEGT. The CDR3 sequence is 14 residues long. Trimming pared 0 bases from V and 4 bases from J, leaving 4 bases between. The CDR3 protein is CASSYSTGANVLTF. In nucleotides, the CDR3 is TGTGCCAGCAGTTACTCGACCGGGGCCAACGTCCTGACTTTC.

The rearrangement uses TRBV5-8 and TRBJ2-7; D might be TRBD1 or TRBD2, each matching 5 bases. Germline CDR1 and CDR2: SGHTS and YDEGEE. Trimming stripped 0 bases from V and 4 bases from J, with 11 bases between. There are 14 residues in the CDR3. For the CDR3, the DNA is TGTGCCAGCAGCTTGGGGGGACCGATATACGAGCAGTACTTC. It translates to CASSLGGPIYEQYF. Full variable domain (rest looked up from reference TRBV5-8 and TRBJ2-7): EAGVTQSPTHLIKTRGQQATLRCSPISGHTSVYWYQQALGLGLQFLLWYDEGEERNRGNFPPRFSGRQFPNYSSELNVNALELEDSALYLCASSLGGPIYEQYFGPGTRLTVT.

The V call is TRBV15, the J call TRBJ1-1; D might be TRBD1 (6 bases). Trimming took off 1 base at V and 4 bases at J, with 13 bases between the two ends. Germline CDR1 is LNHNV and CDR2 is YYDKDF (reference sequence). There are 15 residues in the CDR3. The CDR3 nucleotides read TGTGCCACCAGCAGAGTGGGGGGCGGCGTCACTGAAGCTTTCTTT. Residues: CATSRVGGGVTEAFF.

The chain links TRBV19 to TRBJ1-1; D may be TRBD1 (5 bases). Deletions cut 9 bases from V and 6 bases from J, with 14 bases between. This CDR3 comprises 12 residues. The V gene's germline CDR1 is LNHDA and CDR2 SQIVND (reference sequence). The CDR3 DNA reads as TGTGCCAGCGGGACCGATGTATCTGAAGCTTTCTTT. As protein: CASGTDVSEAFF.

The CDR3 sequence is CASSFGDIYEQYV. CDR3 DNA: TGTGCCAGCAGCTTCGGGGATATATACGAGCAGTACGTC. The chain uses TRBV5-6 and TRBJ2-7; D possibly corresponds to TRBD2 (5 bases). The length of the CDR3 is 13 residues. CDR1 SGHDT and CDR2 YYEEEE come from the germline V gene. V shed 2 bases and J shed 4 bases, with 10 bases lying between them.

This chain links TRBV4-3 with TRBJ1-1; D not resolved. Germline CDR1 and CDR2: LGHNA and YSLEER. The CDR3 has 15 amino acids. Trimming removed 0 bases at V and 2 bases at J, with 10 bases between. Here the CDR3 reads CASSQDYGANTEAFF. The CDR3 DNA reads TGCGCCAGCAGCCAAGATTACGGTGCAAACACTGAAGCTTTCTTT.

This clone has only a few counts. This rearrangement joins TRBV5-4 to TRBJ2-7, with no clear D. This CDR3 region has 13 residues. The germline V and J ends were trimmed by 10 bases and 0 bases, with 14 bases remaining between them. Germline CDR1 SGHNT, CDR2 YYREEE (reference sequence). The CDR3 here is CAVGMGLSYEQYF. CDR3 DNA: TGTGCCGTGGGAATGGGCCTCTCCTACGAGCAGTACTTC.

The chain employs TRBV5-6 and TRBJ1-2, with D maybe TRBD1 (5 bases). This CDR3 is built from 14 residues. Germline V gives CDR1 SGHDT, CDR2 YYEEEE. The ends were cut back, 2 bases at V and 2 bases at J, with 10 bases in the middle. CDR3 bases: TGTGCCAGCAGCTTCTCAGGGCTAAACTATGGCTACACCTTC. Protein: CASSFSGLNYGYTF.